These 28 T cell receptor beta chains were sequenced from one sample in a study of shared T cell receptors in the human thymus. Profiling relied on immunoSEQ multiplex PCR, and the TCRdb table lists in-frame clones only, not all of them. The data hold about 660,000 clones, with roughly 88% observed a single time. The same data also contributed to another study, on human thymus T cells.

The material sequenced was thymocytes. These receptors were taken from a boy in the first two years of life with a congenital heart defect.

The chain combines TRBV10-3 with TRBJ2-1; no firm D call. V lost 4 bases, J lost 7 bases, and 11 bases lay in between. The CDR3 runs 13 residues. Germline V gives CDR1 ENHRY, CDR2 SYGVKD. In nucleotides, the CDR3 is TGTGCCATCAGTGGGAGAAGGAAGAATGAGCAGTTCTTC. It encodes CAISGRRKNEQFF.

This clone was seen just once. The V gene is TRBV7-6, the J gene TRBJ2-1; 14 nucleotides match TRBD2. CDR3 length equals 22 residues. The junction had 20 bases not matched to a gene; V was cut back by 2 bases and J by 5 bases. CDR1 is SGHVS, CDR2 FNYEAQ, per germline. CDR3 in DNA: TGTGCCAGCAGCTTAAGATGGGTGCCGGGGACTAGCGGGAGAGGAGGTGACAATGAGCAGTTCTTC. Protein sequence: CASSLRWVPGTSGRGGDNEQFF.

V is TRBV6-1 and J is TRBJ1-1; perhaps TRBD1 as D (6 bases). Germline CDR1 reads MNHNS; CDR2 reads SASEGT. The V gene lost 5 bases and the J gene lost 8 bases, with 18 bases spanning the gap. The CDR3 is 14 amino acids. CDR3 sequence (DNA): TGTGCCAGCAGTCATCCGGGGGGGGCGCGGGAAGCTTTCTTT. It encodes CASSHPGGAREAFF.

In regard to this clone: The identical CDR3 is also encoded by other nucleotide sequences in the sample. The chain couples TRBV15 to TRBJ2-7; D remains ambiguous. The V and J ends lost 0 bases and 4 bases respectively, with 7 bases between them. The CDR3 has 13 amino acids. Germline CDR1 LNHNV, CDR2 YYDKDF (reference sequence). As DNA, the CDR3 is TGTGCCACCAGCAGAGACCCGGGTTACGAGCAGTACTTC. This encodes CATSRDPGYEQYF.

The V call is TRBV9, the J call TRBJ2-7, with 7 bases matching TRBD2. Germline values: CDR1 SGDLS, CDR2 YYNGEE. There are 14 residues in the CDR3. The junction had 6 bases not matched to a gene; V was cut back by 1 base and J by 5 bases. The CDR3 sequence is CASSVRGSPDEQYF. In nucleotides, the CDR3 is TGTGCCAGCAGCGTACGCGGGAGTCCAGACGAGCAGTACTTC. Using reference TRBV9 and TRBJ2-7 for the parts outside the CDR3, the full variable domain is DSGVTQTPKHLITATGQRVTLRCSPRSGDLSVYWYQQSLDQGLQFLIQYYNGEERAKGNILERFSAQQFPDLHSELNLSSLELGDSALYFCASSVRGSPDEQYFGPGTRLTVT.

V usage is TRBV5-6 and J usage is TRBJ2-3, with 12 bases lining up with TRBD2. Germline V gene lookup returns CDR1 SGHDT and CDR2 YYEEEE. This CDR3 region has 15 residues. J was trimmed by 5 bases and V by 6 bases; bases with no gene match: 7. The CDR3 loop is CASTRTSGKGDTQYF. In DNA form, the CDR3 reads TGTGCCAGCACAAGGACTAGCGGGAAGGGAGATACGCAGTATTTT. The full variable domain, with the rest looked up from reference TRBV5-6 and TRBJ2-3, is DAGVTQSPTHLIKTRGQQVTLRCSPKSGHDTVSWYQQALGQGPQFIFQYYEEEERQRGNFPDRFSGHQFPNYSSELNVNALLLGDSALYLCASTRTSGKGDTQYFGPGTRLTVL.

V is TRBV29-1 and J is TRBJ2-1; 14 bases agree with TRBD2. Unmatched junction bases numbered 9, after V lost 7 bases and J lost 7 bases. The CDR3 sequence is 15 residues long. From germline, CDR1 is SQVTM and CDR2 ANQGSEA. The CDR3 region is CSAPTGTSGSNEQFF. CDR3 DNA: TGCAGCGCCCCAACTGGGACTAGCGGGAGTAATGAGCAGTTCTTC.

The chain links TRBV7-9 to TRBJ2-5, with 8 bases matching TRBD2. V dropped 5 bases and J dropped 0; count of bases not matched to a gene: 8. Germline assignment: CDR1 SEHNR and CDR2 FQNEAQ (reference sequence). CDR3 length: 16 residues. The CDR3 spells CASSPRTAGDQETQYF. For the CDR3, the DNA is TGTGCCAGCAGCCCCCGGACAGCGGGAGACCAAGAGACCCAGTACTTC.

This CDR3 is CASNSGTPSYEQYF. The CDR3 nucleotides read TGTGCCAGCAACTCCGGGACTCCCTCCTACGAGCAGTACTTC. The chain recombines TRBV27 with TRBJ2-7; D is perhaps TRBD2 (6 bases). The V end was cut by 7 bases, the J end by 0 bases, with 13 bases between. CDR1 is MNHEY, CDR2 SMNVEV, per germline (reference sequence). There are 14 residues in the CDR3.

The chain has TRBV6-1 and TRBJ1-5, with D maybe TRBD1 (6 bases). Germline CDR1 MNHNS, CDR2 SASEGT. The length of the CDR3 is 15 residues. Trimming removed 7 bases from V and 0 bases from J, with 13 bases in between. The CDR3 protein is CASTSLGGSNQPQHF. The CDR3, as DNA: TGTGCCAGCACCAGCTTAGGGGGTAGCAATCAGCCCCAGCATTTT.

The chain employs TRBV2 and TRBJ2-3; D ambiguous. CDR3 length equals 14 residues. With 5 bases removed from V and 2 bases from J, the gap between germline ends came to 11 bases. Germline V gives CDR1 SNHLY, CDR2 FYNNEI. CDR3 loop: CASSTTGPTDTQYF. In DNA form, the CDR3 reads TGTGCCAGCAGTACTACGGGTCCCACAGATACGCAGTATTTT. The full variable domain, its missing parts supplied by reference TRBV2 and TRBJ2-3, is EPEVTQTPSHQVTQMGQEVILRCVPISNHLYFYWYRQILGQKVEFLVSFYNNEISEKSEIFDDQFSVERPDGSNFTLKIRSTKLEDSAMYFCASSTTGPTDTQYFGPGTRLTVL.

This clone was seen a single time. This sequence joins TRBV7-9 and TRBJ1-2, with a tentative D call TRBD1 (6 bases). The CDR3 totals 16 residues. Trimming stripped 2 bases from V and 8 bases from J, with 21 bases between. CDR1 is SEHNR, CDR2 FQNEAQ, per germline (reference sequence). As DNA, the CDR3 is TGTGCCAGCAGCTTATCAGGGGCAGGTTCCCCTTGGGGCTACACCTTC. The encoded protein is CASSLSGAGSPWGYTF.

The chain has TRBV7-8 and TRBJ2-1; D is perhaps TRBD2 (5 bases). Germline CDR1 is SGHVS and CDR2 is FQNEAQ. The V end was cut by 4 bases, the J end by 7 bases, with 17 bases between. The CDR3 runs to 15 residues. The CDR3 reads CASSSSNTGDNEQFF. CDR3 sequence (DNA): TGTGCCAGCAGCTCATCGAATACCGGGGATAATGAGCAGTTCTTC. The whole variable domain, remainder taken from reference TRBV7-8 and TRBJ2-1, is GAGVSQSPRYKVAKRGQDVALRCDPISGHVSLFWYQQALGQGPEFLTYFQNEAQLDKSGLPSDRFFAERPEGSVSTLKIQRTQQEDSAVYLCASSSSNTGDNEQFFGPGTRLTVL.

The J gene is TRBJ1-2, the V gene TRBV19; 10 bases are a match to TRBD1. The V gene's germline CDR1 is LNHDA and CDR2 SQIVND (reference sequence). Unmatched junction bases numbered 3, after V lost 4 bases and J lost 4 bases. This CDR3 region has 14 residues. DNA for the CDR3: TGTGCCAGTAGTACGGACAGGGGGACCTATGGCTACACCTTC. Encoded protein: CASSTDRGTYGYTF. Together with reference TRBV19 and TRBJ1-2, the CDR3 gives the full variable domain: DGGITQSPKYLFRKEGQNVTLSCEQNLNHDAMYWYRQDPGQGLRLIYYSQIVNDFQKGDIAEGYSVSREKKESFPLTVTSAQKNPTAFYLCASSTDRGTYGYTFGSGTRLTVV.

V is TRBV27 and J is TRBJ2-2; 9 nucleotides agree with TRBD2. The germline CDR1 and CDR2 sequences are MNHEY and SMNVEV (reference sequence). V dropped 3 bases and J dropped 4; count of bases not matched to a gene: 9. The CDR3 has 17 amino acids. CDR3 DNA: TGTGCCAGCAGTTTGTCTAGCGGGAATCCGGGCACCGGGGAGCTGTTTTTT. It is translated as CASSLSSGNPGTGELFF.

This clone has more than one count but fewer than ten. This chain links TRBV5-6 with TRBJ2-7; 9 positions match TRBD1. The CDR3 spans 19 residues. Germline V gene data show CDR1 as SGHDT and CDR2 as YYEEEE. The trim removed 0 bases at V and 1 base at J, leaving 14 bases unmatched. CDR3 coding DNA: TGTGCCAGCAGCTTGGGGGATCCGGGACAGGGTATTTGGTCCTACGAGCAGTACTTC. It yields the protein CASSLGDPGQGIWSYEQYF. Together with reference TRBV5-6 and TRBJ2-7, the CDR3 gives the full variable domain: DAGVTQSPTHLIKTRGQQVTLRCSPKSGHDTVSWYQQALGQGPQFIFQYYEEEERQRGNFPDRFSGHQFPNYSSELNVNALLLGDSALYLCASSLGDPGQGIWSYEQYFGPGTRLTVT.

The rearrangement joins TRBV7-9 to TRBJ1-1, with 10 positions matching TRBD1. Unmatched junction bases numbered 5, after V lost 5 bases and J lost 5 bases. Germline loops: CDR1 SEHNR, CDR2 FQNEAQ (reference sequence). This CDR3 region has 14 residues. The CDR3, as DNA: TGTGCCAGCAGCCCAAGGACAGGGGGAACTGAAGCTTTCTTT. Translated: CASSPRTGGTEAFF.

This rearrangement joins TRBV10-3 to TRBJ2-7; possibly TRBD2 for D (7 bases). V lost 7 bases to trimming and J lost 1 base, with 11 bases between them. Germline V gives CDR1 ENHRY, CDR2 SYGVKD. CDR3 length equals 13 residues. The CDR3 region is CAIKGGSSYEQYF. DNA of the CDR3: TGTGCCATCAAGGGGGGGTCTTCCTACGAGCAGTACTTC.

The rearrangement joins TRBV2 to TRBJ2-7; 12 bases agree with TRBD2. The V and J ends lost 7 bases and 6 bases, in that order; junction bases with no gene match: 13. Germline V gene sequence: CDR1 SNHLY, CDR2 FYNNEI. CDR3 length: 16 amino acids. The CDR3 protein is CASNAPGLAGSSEQYF. The CDR3 DNA is TGTGCCAGCAATGCCCCTGGACTAGCGGGATCCAGCGAGCAGTACTTC.

This clone was seen just once. CDR3: CASSVKAGGREAGANVLTF. DNA for the CDR3: TGTGCCAGCAGCGTTAAAGCGGGAGGGCGAGAGGCTGGGGCCAACGTCCTGACTTTC. The J gene is TRBJ2-6, the V gene TRBV9, with TRBD2 matching 10 bases. This CDR3 spans 19 amino acids. The V and J ends lost 2 bases and 2 bases, in that order; junction bases with no gene match: 10. Germline CDR1 and CDR2: SGDLS and YYNGEE.

This chain links TRBV19 with TRBJ1-1; TRBD1 matches at 10 bases. V dropped 7 bases and J dropped 5; count of bases not matched to a gene: 10. In germline, CDR1 is LNHDA, CDR2 SQIVND (reference sequence). The CDR3 has 15 residues. CDR3 nucleotide sequence: TGTGCCAGTACCCCCCCGGGACAGGGGAAAACTGAAGCTTTCTTT. Its protein product is CASTPPGQGKTEAFF.

This sequence joins TRBV14 and TRBJ2-1, with a weak D call TRBD1 (5 bases). The germline V and J ends were trimmed by 6 bases and 7 bases, with 22 bases remaining between them. The germline V gene encodes CDR1 SGHDN and CDR2 FVKESK. The CDR3 runs to 16 residues. CDR3 amino acids: CASSTLTEKGLNEQFF. The CDR3, as DNA: TGTGCCAGCAGTACCCTGACGGAAAAGGGGTTGAATGAGCAGTTCTTC. The full variable domain, completed using reference TRBV14 and TRBJ2-1, is EAGVTQFPSHSVIEKGQTVTLRCDPISGHDNLYWYRRVMGKEIKFLLHFVKESKQDESGMPNNRFLAERTGGTYSTLKVQPAELEDSGVYFCASSTLTEKGLNEQFFGPGTRLTVL.

The V and J genes are TRBV11-2 and TRBJ2-1, with 9 bases lining up with TRBD2. This CDR3 has 16 amino acids. Trimming took 3 bases from V and 4 from J; bases not matched to a gene: 7. The germline V gene encodes CDR1 SGHAT and CDR2 FQNNGV. DNA of the CDR3: TGTGCCAGCAGCTTTTTGCGGGAGGGCCCTTACAATGAGCAGTTCTTC. Its protein is CASSFLREGPYNEQFF.

The genes are TRBV4-1 and TRBJ1-1; 7 nucleotides align to TRBD1. The J segment lost 6 bases and the V segment lost 4 bases, leaving 5 bases of the junction unmatched. Germline V CDR1 and CDR2: MGHRA, YSYEKL. The CDR3 extends over 13 amino acids. The CDR3 bases are TGCGCCAGCAGCCTAACAGGGGACCCTGAAGCTTTCTTT. Residues: CASSLTGDPEAFF.

This chain links TRBV7-9 with TRBJ2-3; 14 bases match TRBD2. The ends lost 5 bases at V and 1 base at J; junction bases unmatched: 5. CDR1 and CDR2 from the germline V gene are SEHNR and FQNEAQ (reference sequence). CDR3 length: 17 amino acids. The CDR3: CASSPGTSGGGTDTQYF. In nucleotides, the CDR3 is TGTGCCAGCAGCCCCGGGACTAGCGGGGGAGGCACAGATACGCAGTATTTT.

This clone is a singleton in its sample. The rearrangement joins TRBV29-1 to TRBJ2-7, with TRBD2 matching 10 bases. The CDR3 loop spans 13 amino acids. Germline CDR1 is SQVTM and CDR2 is ANQGSEA. The V gene end was trimmed by 4 bases and the J gene end by 3 bases; junction bases not matched to a gene: 3. CDR3 amino acids: CSVVLAGLYEQYF. DNA for the CDR3: TGCAGCGTTGTACTAGCGGGACTCTACGAGCAGTACTTC.

CDR3 sequence (DNA): TGTGCCAGCAGGACCGGGACAGGGTCGTACAATGAGCAGTTCTTC. Amino acids: CASRTGTGSYNEQFF. This chain joins TRBV6-1 and TRBJ2-1, with TRBD1 matching over 9 bases. Germline V gives CDR1 MNHNS, CDR2 SASEGT. V trimming: 6 bases; J trimming: 4 bases; junction bases outside the gene matches: 7. CDR3 length equals 15 residues.

This chain uses TRBV7-6 with TRBJ2-5; no clear D gene. Trimming stripped 5 bases from V and 5 bases from J, with 12 bases between. Germline V lookup: CDR1 SGHVS, CDR2 FNYEAQ. This CDR3 spans 13 amino acids. The CDR3 DNA reads as TGTGCCAGCAGCGCGCCCCTAACGGAGACCCAGTACTTC. Its translation: CASSAPLTETQYF.